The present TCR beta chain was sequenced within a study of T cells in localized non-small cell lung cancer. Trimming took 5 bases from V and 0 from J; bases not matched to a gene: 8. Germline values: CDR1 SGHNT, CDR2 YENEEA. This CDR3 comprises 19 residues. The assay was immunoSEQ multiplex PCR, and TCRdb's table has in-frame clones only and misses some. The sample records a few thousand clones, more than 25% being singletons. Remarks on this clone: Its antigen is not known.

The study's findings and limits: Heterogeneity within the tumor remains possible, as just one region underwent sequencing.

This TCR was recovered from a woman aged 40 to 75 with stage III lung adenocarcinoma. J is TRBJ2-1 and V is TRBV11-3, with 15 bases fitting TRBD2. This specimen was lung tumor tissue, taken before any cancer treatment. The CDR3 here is CASSPGLAGGPGSYNEQFF. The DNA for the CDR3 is TGTGCCAGCAGCCCTGGACTAGCGGGAGGGCCTGGCTCCTACAATGAGCAGTTCTTC.